Listed below are T cell receptor beta chains from one sample, sequenced in a study of breast tumors, draining lymph nodes, adjacent tissues. TCRdb re-analysed the multiplex PCR reads in MiXCR, keeping a single row per CDR3 protein. The sample lists over 200,000 distinct CDR3 sequences; less than 40% were seen once. Sequencing was carried out using axillary lymph node tissue. These receptors came from a female donor with breast cancer. Some clones in this sample may be carry-over from other donors' samples. CDR3s include the opening cysteine and the closing phenylalanine or tryptophan. D genes are given only for firm matches. Rows give clone size only sometimes, using once, few, many, or a class for an expanded clone.

TRBD1	TRBV5-4	TRBJ2-3	few	CATHRDRGLDTQYF	TGTGCCACCCACCGGGACAGGGGGTTAGATACGCAGTATTTT
-	TRBV5-8	TRBJ2-1	many	CASRLRRGSYNEQFF	TGTGCCAGCAGACTCCGCAGGGGCTCCTACAATGAGCAGTTCTTC
-	TRBV11-2	TRBJ1-2	many	CASSLDPDGGRSYGYTF	TGTGCCAGCAGCTTAGATCCCGATGGTGGGAGGAGCTATGGCTACACCTTC
TRBD2	TRBV6-4	TRBJ2-3	-	CASSVTLAGGTDTQYF	TGTGCCAGCAGTGTCACCCTAGCGGGGGGGACAGATACGCAGTATTTT
-	TRBV9	TRBJ2-3	many	CASSVRDTDTQYF	TGTGCCAGCAGCGTCCGAGACACAGATACGCAGTATTTT
-	TRBV12-3/TRBV12-4	TRBJ1-5	-	CASSLGAGGQPQHF	TGTGCCAGCAGTTTGGGGGCCGGGGGTCAGCCCCAGCATTTT
-	TRBV6-6	TRBJ2-7	many	CASSHSKQSSYEQYF	TGTGCCAGCAGTCACTCGAAACAGAGCTCCTACGAGCAGTACTTC
TRBD2	TRBV7-2	TRBJ2-3	once	CASSPSGGITDTQYF	TGTGCCAGCAGCCCCAGCGGGGGGATCACAGATACGCAGTATTTT
-	TRBV29-1	TRBJ2-3	many	CSVVASTDTQYF	TGCAGCGTTGTAGCCAGCACAGATACGCAGTATTTT
-	TRBV20-1	TRBJ1-5	many	CSASSGANQPQHF	TGCAGTGCTAGTTCCGGAGCCAATCAGCCCCAGCATTTT
TRBD1	TRBV19	TRBJ2-3	many	CASRRGLRTDTQYF	TGTGCCAGTAGGAGGGGGCTTCGGACAGATACGCAGTATTTT
-	TRBV13	TRBJ2-1	many	CASGPGYNEQFF	TGTGCCAGCGGGCCGGGCTACAATGAGCAGTTCTTC
-	TRBV2	TRBJ1-2	-	CASRMTGNYGYTF	TGTGCCAGCAGAATGACAGGAAACTATGGCTACACCTTC
-	TRBV5-6	TRBJ2-1	few	CASSLAGLYNEQFF	TGTGCCAGCAGCTTGGCCGGGTTATACAATGAGCAGTTCTTC
TRBD1	TRBV9	TRBJ2-1	many	CASSAGTGGNNEQFF	TGTGCCAGCAGCGCCGGGACAGGGGGGAACAATGAGCAGTTCTTC
-	TRBV29-1	TRBJ1-1	-	CSVESRREGTEAFF	TGCAGCGTTGAGTCCCGCAGGGAGGGCACTGAAGCTTTCTTT
TRBD1	TRBV6-6	TRBJ1-5	many	CASSYSQGAWSQPQHF	TGTGCCAGCAGTTACTCTCAGGGGGCTTGGAGTCAGCCCCAGCATTTT
-	TRBV29-1	TRBJ1-3	many	CSVEGGNTIYF	TGCAGCGTTGAGGGTGGAAACACCATATATTTT
TRBD2	TRBV9	TRBJ2-3	many	CASSVVAGGPDTQYF	TGTGCCAGCAGCGTAGTAGCGGGAGGGCCAGATACGCAGTATTTT
-	TRBV10-3	TRBJ2-5	-	CAISSPGQRGETQYF	TGTGCCATCAGCTCCCCGGGACAGCGGGGAGAGACCCAGTACTTC
-	TRBV12-3/TRBV12-4	TRBJ1-4	many	CASRPDPRGKLFF	TGTGCCAGCAGACCGGACCCCCGTGGGAAACTGTTTTTT
-	TRBV7-9	TRBJ1-4	medium-sized	CASSSGDNEKLFF	TGTGCCAGCAGCTCAGGGGATAATGAAAAACTGTTTTTT
-	TRBV7-2	TRBJ2-2	many	CASSFSWGRELFF	TGTGCCAGCAGCTTTAGCTGGGGGCGGGAGCTGTTTTTT
TRBD2	TRBV7-6	TRBJ2-1	many	CASSWTSGTYNEQFF	TGTGCCAGCAGCTGGACTAGCGGTACTTACAATGAGCAGTTCTTC
-	TRBV6-5	TRBJ1-2	-	CASSHSSGYGYTF	TGTGCCAGCAGTCACTCCTCGGGATATGGCTACACCTTC
-	TRBV10-2	TRBJ1-3	many	CASTRQGNSGNTIYF	TGCGCCAGCACCCGCCAGGGGAACTCTGGAAACACCATATATTTT
-	TRBV7-9	TRBJ1-1	-	CASSLKTVWNTEAFF	TGTGCCAGCAGCTTAAAAACGGTATGGAACACTGAAGCTTTCTTT
-	TRBV7-6	TRBJ1-1	few	CASSSGENTEAFF	TGTGCCAGCAGCTCGGGGGAGAACACTGAAGCTTTCTTT
-	TRBV12-5	TRBJ1-5	many	CASAAPRQPQHF	TGTGCTAGTGCGGCCCCGAGACAGCCCCAGCATTTT
-	TRBV6-1	TRBJ1-5	many	CASSQWGQPQHF	TGTGCCAGCAGCCAATGGGGTCAGCCCCAGCATTTT